This paragraph reports one T cell receptor (beta chain). The sample comes from a study of blood T cell repertoires in COVID-19. Overall study: Acute and convalescent COVID-19 specimens originated in the United States, Italy and Spain. T cells, B-cell-depleted T cells, or PBMCs supplied cDNA or gDNA.

CDR1 is MGHRA, CDR2 YSYEKL, per germline. The V gene lost 0 bases and the J gene lost 0 bases, with 8 bases spanning the gap. The length of the CDR3 is 16 residues. Original data processing: Estimates of nucleated cell counts were drawn from the amplification of reference gene primers. The data were produced by immunoSEQ multiplex PCR, yet TCRdb's version contains in-frame clones alone and is incomplete. V and J calls and clone size are copied from that table; D and trimming were computed from the DNA. The data show around 190,000 clones, 86% seen once. The chain joins TRBV4-1 to TRBJ1-4, with D possibly being TRBD1 (6 bases). The sequence was collected from a man aged 45-65 years with active or convalescent COVID-19. Sequences were obtained from peripheral blood. DNA of the CDR3: TGCGCCAGCAGCCAAGAAGGGACACCAACTAATGAAAAACTGTTTTTT. Encoded protein: CASSQEGTPTNEKLFF.